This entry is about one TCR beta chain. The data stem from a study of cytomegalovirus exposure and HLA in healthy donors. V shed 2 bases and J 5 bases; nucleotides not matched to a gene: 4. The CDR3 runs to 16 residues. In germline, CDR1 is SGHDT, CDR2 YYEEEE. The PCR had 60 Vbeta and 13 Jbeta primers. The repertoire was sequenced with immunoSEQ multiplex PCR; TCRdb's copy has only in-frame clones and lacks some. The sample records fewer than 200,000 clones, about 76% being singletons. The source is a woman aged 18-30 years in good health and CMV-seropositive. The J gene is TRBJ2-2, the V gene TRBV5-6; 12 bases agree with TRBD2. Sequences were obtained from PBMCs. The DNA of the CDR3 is TGTGCCAGCAGCTTACTAGCGGGGGGCGGAACCGGGGAGCTGTTTTTT. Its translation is CASSLLAGGGTGELFF.